The subject of this entry is one TCR beta chain. The CDR3 has 14 amino acids. Germline V gene data show CDR1 as LNHDA and CDR2 as SQIVND (reference sequence). V lost 2 bases and J 7 bases, leaving 14 bases between the germline ends. This sample stems from a study of T cells in Graves' hyperthyroidism and ophthalmopathy. RNA transcripts were the template for amplifying TCR beta CDR3 regions. Initially, a first-round RT-PCR of the TCR CDR3 employed the HTBI primer set. TCRdb processed the multiplex PCR reads anew with MiXCR; each CDR3 protein has one entry. Counted here are approximately 700,000 distinct CDR3 sequences, about 16% occurring once; the ten biggest clones make up approximately 8.4%.

Sequenced sample: blood. The source is a man younger than 30 with Graves' hyperthyroidism. This chain connects TRBV19 to TRBJ1-2, with D unresolved. CDR3 DNA sequence: TGTGCCAGTAGTATATCGGCCTATAGGTCTGGCTACACCTTC. Translated: CASSISAYRSGYTF.